Listed here are 28 T cell receptor beta chains from one sample, sequenced in a study of shared clonotypes between healthy human individuals. Generated by immunoSEQ multiplex PCR, the TCRdb table keeps only in-frame clones and is missing some. The sample lists about 560,000 clones; roughly four fifths were seen once. Input material: PBMCs. Receptors originate from a woman in her thirties or forties in good health. Some clones in this sample may be carry-over from other donors' samples.

CDR3 DNA sequence: TGTGCCAGCAGCATGGCAGGGGGCGACGAGCAGTACTTC. It translates to CASSMAGGDEQYF. The rearrangement links TRBV5-4 to TRBJ2-7; 8 nucleotides match TRBD1. The V gene end was trimmed by 4 bases and the J gene end by 5 bases; junction bases not matched to a gene: 5. CDR1 and CDR2 (germline): SGHNT, YYREEE (reference sequence). The CDR3 is 13 amino acids.

The chain uses TRBV19 and TRBJ1-5; perhaps TRBD1 as D (6 bases). The CDR3 loop spans 15 amino acids. Trimming left V 3 bases short and J 3 bases short, with 12 bases between. The germline V gene encodes CDR1 LNHDA and CDR2 SQIVND (reference sequence). The chain's CDR3 is CASSMEGGINQPQHF. The DNA of the CDR3 is TGTGCCAGTAGTATGGAGGGGGGAATCAATCAGCCCCAGCATTTT.

V usage is TRBV7-6 and J usage is TRBJ2-1; 12 bases agree with TRBD2. The CDR3 covers 19 residues. V lost 5 bases to trimming and J lost 1 base; unmatched junction nucleotides: 12. In germline, CDR1 is SGHVS, CDR2 FNYEAQ. CDR3 sequence (DNA): TGTGCCAGCAGCCCTACCGCGGGGACTAGCGGGTTTTCCTACAATGAGCAGTTCTTC. Protein: CASSPTAGTSGFSYNEQFF.

This clone has just a few counts. V and J are TRBV19 and TRBJ1-1; weak D call: TRBD1 (6 bases). Trimming left V 6 bases short and J 0 bases short, with 8 bases between. The CDR3 has 13 residues. Per the germline V gene, CDR1 is LNHDA and CDR2 is SQIVND (reference sequence). In DNA form, the CDR3 reads TGTGCCAGTAGAAGGACAGTGAACACTGAAGCTTTCTTT. It codes for CASRRTVNTEAFF.

This clone was seen repeatedly, ten times or more. V usage is TRBV4-2 and J usage is TRBJ2-2; tentatively, D is TRBD2 (5 bases). CDR3 length equals 16 residues. Germline lookup yields CDR1 LGHNA and CDR2 YNFKEQ. V lost 0 bases and J lost 1, with 9 bases in between. The CDR3, as DNA: TGTGCCAGCAGCCAAGATGGAGGAGGGAACACCGGGGAGCTGTTTTTT. It encodes CASSQDGGGNTGELFF.

This chain joins TRBV6-6 and TRBJ1-2; tentatively, D is TRBD1 (5 bases). The CDR3 has 12 residues. Germline V CDR1 and CDR2: MNHNY, SVGAGI (reference sequence). Trimming removed 4 bases from V and 7 bases from J, with 10 bases in between. CDR3 in amino acids: CASSSLGVGYTF. The CDR3 DNA reads TGTGCCAGCAGTTCCTTGGGGGTTGGCTACACCTTC.

The gene calls are TRBV6-1 and TRBJ2-7; D not certain. Trimming left V 8 bases short and J 3 bases short, with 14 bases between. The CDR3 totals 13 residues. CDR1 MNHNS and CDR2 SASEGT come from the germline V gene. The CDR3 region has the DNA TGTGCCAGCGGCCAGACTTGGGTCTACGAGCAGTACTTC. Protein sequence: CASGQTWVYEQYF.

This chain connects TRBV28 to TRBJ1-1; D unresolved. Germline CDR1 MDHEN, CDR2 SYDVKM. This CDR3 has 12 amino acids. V dropped 3 bases and J dropped 11 bases, with 13 bases sitting between them. The CDR3 is CASSFGVGGAFF. The CDR3 DNA reads TGTGCCAGCAGTTTCGGGGTTGGTGGGGCTTTCTTT.

CDR3 coding DNA: TGTGCCAGCAGCCAGGGTCAGAACACTGAAGCTTTCTTT. It specifies CASSQGQNTEAFF. The rearrangement links TRBV2 to TRBJ1-1; a possible D gene is TRBD1 (5 bases). V gave up 6 bases and J gave up 1 base, with 9 bases separating them. The CDR3 is 13 amino acids. The germline V gene encodes CDR1 SNHLY and CDR2 FYNNEI.

The gene calls are TRBV6-6 and TRBJ1-2, with no clear D. V was cut by 5 bases and J by 5 bases, with 6 bases left in between. This CDR3 has 11 amino acids. The germline V gene encodes CDR1 MNHNY and CDR2 SVGAGI (reference sequence). This CDR3 is CASSELYGYTF. The CDR3 nucleotides read TGTGCCAGCAGTGAACTATATGGCTACACCTTC.

This chain uses TRBV7-9 with TRBJ1-3, with D possibly matching TRBD1 (5 bases). The V and J ends lost 5 bases and 6 bases respectively, with 8 bases between them. The CDR3 is made up of 12 amino acids. CDR1 is SEHNR and CDR2 is FQNEAQ in the germline V gene (reference sequence). The CDR3 spells CASSQGTNTIYF. The DNA for the CDR3 is TGTGCCAGCAGCCAGGGAACAAACACCATATATTTT. Variable domain in full (rest from reference TRBV7-9 and TRBJ1-3): DTGVSQNPRHKITKRGQNVTFRCDPISEHNRLYWYRQTLGQGPEFLTYFQNEAQLEKSRLLSDRFSAERPKGSFSTLEIQRTEQGDSAMYLCASSQGTNTIYFGEGSWLTVV.

This chain joins TRBV7-8 and TRBJ2-3; unclear D gene. Trimming shortened V by 3 bases and J by 2 bases, and 9 bases separated the two germline ends. The germline V gene has CDR1 SGHVS and CDR2 FQNEAQ. This CDR3 region has 14 residues. CDR3 bases: TGTGCCAGCAGCTTGGCGACTTCCACAGATACGCAGTATTTT. Its translation is CASSLATSTDTQYF.

The V gene is TRBV11-2, the J gene TRBJ2-7; D possibly corresponds to TRBD2 (6 bases). Germline CDR1 is SGHAT and CDR2 is FQNNGV. This CDR3 spans 15 amino acids. Trimming pared 5 bases from V and 6 bases from J, leaving 20 bases between. CDR3 bases: TGTGCCAGCAGCCCGCGCGCTAGCGAATGGGTCGAGCAGTACTTC. The encoded protein is CASSPRASEWVEQYF.

This chain links TRBV5-4 with TRBJ2-7; D is perhaps TRBD1 (5 bases). Trimming cost V 4 bases and J 3 bases, with 14 bases left between them. Germline V gene data show CDR1 as SGHNT and CDR2 as YYREEE (reference sequence). This CDR3 comprises 14 residues. CDR3 protein: CASSPDTRVYEQYF. CDR3 nucleotides: TGTGCCAGCAGCCCGGACACCCGGGTCTACGAGCAGTACTTC.

This clone was observed many times. The sample holds other DNA sequences that translate to the same CDR3. DNA of the CDR3: TGTGCCAGTACTCCCGGCGGGGTAGCCTATGGCTACACCTTC. Translating it yields CASTPGGVAYGYTF. The chain uses TRBV19 and TRBJ1-2; D call uncertain. The V gene's germline CDR1 is LNHDA and CDR2 SQIVND (reference sequence). CDR3 length equals 14 residues. V lost 7 bases and J lost 4, with 16 bases in between.

Comments on this clone: Given a much more abundant clone one base away, this may be a read error. The chain couples TRBV6-1 to TRBJ2-7; D could derive from TRBD1 or TRBD2 (6 bases each). The V gene's germline CDR1 is MNHNS and CDR2 SASEGT. CDR3 length equals 15 residues. The CDR3 here is CASLMGAGSSYEQHF. In nucleotides, the CDR3 is TGTGCCAGCTTGATGGGGGCCGGGAGCTCCTACGAGCAGCACTTC.

This chain links TRBV10-3 with TRBJ2-7; 11 bases map to TRBD1. The CDR3 runs to 15 residues. Germline lookup yields CDR1 ENHRY and CDR2 SYGVKD. The J segment lost 3 bases and the V segment lost 10 bases, leaving 11 bases of the junction unmatched. As DNA, the CDR3 is TGTGCCAGTAGGGGCTATGGGACAGGGGGCTACGAGCAGTACTTC. Translation gives CASRGYGTGGYEQYF.

The V call is TRBV28, the J call TRBJ2-3, with 10 bases matching TRBD1. V lost 3 bases to trimming and J lost 7 bases; unmatched junction nucleotides: 10. The CDR3 runs 16 residues. Germline values: CDR1 MDHEN, CDR2 SYDVKM. The CDR3 spells CASSFGGQGPGNTQYF. As DNA, the CDR3 is TGTGCCAGCAGTTTCGGGGGACAGGGGCCGGGGAATACGCAGTATTTT.

In nucleotides, the CDR3 is TGTGCCAGCAGTTTAAGTTTCTCCTACGAGCAGTACTTC. Protein: CASSLSFSYEQYF. The chain links TRBV13 to TRBJ2-7; no definite D call. The length of the CDR3 is 13 residues. Trimming shortened V by 6 bases and J by 0 bases, and 9 bases separated the two germline ends. Germline CDR1 PRHDT, CDR2 FYEKMQ (reference sequence).

With regard to this clone: This likely traces to a read error, being one base from a far larger clone. This chain joins TRBV30 and TRBJ1-1, with unresolved D. The germline V gene has CDR1 GTSNPN and CDR2 SVGIG (reference sequence). The CDR3 length is 12 residues. The CDR3 sequence is CAWRSENTKAFF. DNA of the CDR3: TGTGCCTGGAGATCAGAGAACACTAAAGCTTTCTTT.

The rearrangement links TRBV5-1 to TRBJ2-1; D is ambiguous. With 9 bases removed from V and 5 bases from J, the gap between germline ends came to 24 bases. Germline assignment: CDR1 SGHRS and CDR2 YFSETQ. The CDR3 extends over 16 amino acids. The CDR3 region has the DNA TGCGCCATCTCGACTGGAGTGGGCGTACCCCACAATGAGCAGTTCTTC. Amino acids: CAISTGVGVPHNEQFF.

The chain is built from TRBV7-9 and TRBJ2-1; the D gene is possibly TRBD1 (5 bases). The CDR3 runs to 16 residues. From germline, CDR1 is SEHNR and CDR2 FQNEAQ (reference sequence). Trimming stripped 5 bases from V and 3 bases from J, with 17 bases between. DNA for the CDR3: TGTGCCAGCAGCCTTCTTTCGGTAGGGGTCTACAATGAGCAGTTCTTC. It specifies CASSLLSVGVYNEQFF.

This chain connects TRBV6-4 to TRBJ2-3, with 11 bases matching TRBD2. The germline CDR1 and CDR2 sequences are MRHNA and SNTAGT. The CDR3 has 15 residues. The trim removed 5 bases at V and 3 bases at J, leaving 4 bases unmatched. CDR3 nucleotide sequence: TGTGCCAGCAGTACTAGCGGGAGCTTGACAGATACGCAGTATTTT. Translated, it gives CASSTSGSLTDTQYF.

The chain joins TRBV19 to TRBJ1-1; D unresolved. Germline CDR1 LNHDA, CDR2 SQIVND (reference sequence). Trimming shortened V by 7 bases and J by 1 base, and 16 bases separated the two germline ends. CDR3 size: 15 residues. Here the CDR3 DNA reads TGTGCCAGTAAAGCGTCGGAGGCCAAGAACACTGAAGCTTTCTTT. This translates into CASKASEAKNTEAFF.

This clone was recorded only once. CDR3 nucleotide sequence: TGTGCCAGCAGCTTACCGGGACAGTTTAACTATGGCTACACCTTC. Translation gives CASSLPGQFNYGYTF. The V and J genes are TRBV7-9 and TRBJ1-2, with 7 bases identical to TRBD1. This CDR3 has 15 amino acids. CDR1 is SEHNR and CDR2 is FQNEAQ in the germline V gene (reference sequence). V lost 2 bases to trimming and J lost 1 base; unmatched junction nucleotides: 4.

CDR3 sequence (DNA): TGTGCCAGCAGCTCCCCTAGCGGGGACACAGATACGCAGTATTTT. Protein product: CASSSPSGDTDTQYF. The chain links TRBV6-5 to TRBJ2-3; 9 bases agree with TRBD2. The CDR3 totals 15 residues. CDR1 and CDR2 from the germline V gene are MNHEY and SVGAGI. J gave up 2 bases and V 6 bases, and 6 bases lay outside the gene matches.

This clone occurred a few times. V usage is TRBV7-2 and J usage is TRBJ1-5, with D tentatively TRBD1 (6 bases). Trimming took 4 bases from V and 1 from J, leaving 17 bases between them. CDR3 length: 17 amino acids. Germline values: CDR1 SGHTA, CDR2 FQGNSA. The CDR3 bases are TGTGCCAGCAGCTCCCCCGGACAGCCCGCAAGCAATCAGCCCCAGCATTTT. Its translation: CASSSPGQPASNQPQHF. The full variable domain, completed using reference TRBV7-2 and TRBJ1-5, is GAGVSQSPSNKVTEKGKDVELRCDPISGHTALYWYRQSLGQGLEFLIYFQGNSAPDKSGLPSDRFSAERTGGSVSTLTIQRTQQEDSAVYLCASSSPGQPASNQPQHFGDGTRLSIL.

The chain couples TRBV6-6 to TRBJ2-7, with 13 nucleotides matching TRBD2. This CDR3 is 14 amino acids long. Looked up from germline, CDR1 is MNHNY and CDR2 is SVGAGI (reference sequence). V gave up 8 bases and J gave up 6 bases; unmatched junction bases: 7. The CDR3 coding sequence is TGTGCCAGCGCCGGGGGACTAGCGGGATTCGAGCAGTACTTC. Its protein is CASAGGLAGFEQYF.